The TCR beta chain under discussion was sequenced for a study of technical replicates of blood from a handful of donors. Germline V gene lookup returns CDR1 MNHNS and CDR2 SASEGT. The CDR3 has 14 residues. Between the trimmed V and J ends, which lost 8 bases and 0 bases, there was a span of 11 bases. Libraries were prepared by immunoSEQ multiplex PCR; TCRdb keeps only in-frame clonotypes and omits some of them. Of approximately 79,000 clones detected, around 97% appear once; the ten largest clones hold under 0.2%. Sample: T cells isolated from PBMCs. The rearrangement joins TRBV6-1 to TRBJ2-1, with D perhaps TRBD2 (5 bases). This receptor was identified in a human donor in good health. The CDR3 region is CASLRGSSYNEQFF. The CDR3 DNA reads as TGTGCCAGCCTACGGGGTAGCTCCTACAATGAGCAGTTCTTC.